This TCR beta chain derives from a study of T-cell reconstitution after alpha-beta-depleted transplantation in children. Whole-study findings and limits: Reports say that about two months after transplant, the alpha-beta T cells came out of several hundred graft clones that had expanded.

The CDR3 extends over 14 amino acids. Trimming took 5 bases from V and 3 from J; bases not matched to a gene: 4. Germline values: CDR1 SGHTA, CDR2 FQGNSA. Concerning this clonotype itself: As yet, its antigen is unknown.

Unique molecular identifiers were used in preparing the TCRbeta library. In TCRdb, the PCR reads were re-called with MiXCR into one record per CDR3 protein. The data show about 610,000 distinct CDR3 sequences, 25% to 30% seen once. The chain uses TRBV7-2 and TRBJ2-3, with 8 bases matching TRBD1. This clonotype was sampled from a boy in the first two years of life with Wiskott-Aldrich syndrome, due to receive a stem cell transplant. Sequenced material: PBMCs, taken before TCRalphabeta/CD19-depleted stem cell transplant. CDR3: CASSTYRGTDTQYF. The CDR3 nucleotides are TGTGCCAGCAGCACTTACAGGGGGACAGATACGCAGTATTTT.